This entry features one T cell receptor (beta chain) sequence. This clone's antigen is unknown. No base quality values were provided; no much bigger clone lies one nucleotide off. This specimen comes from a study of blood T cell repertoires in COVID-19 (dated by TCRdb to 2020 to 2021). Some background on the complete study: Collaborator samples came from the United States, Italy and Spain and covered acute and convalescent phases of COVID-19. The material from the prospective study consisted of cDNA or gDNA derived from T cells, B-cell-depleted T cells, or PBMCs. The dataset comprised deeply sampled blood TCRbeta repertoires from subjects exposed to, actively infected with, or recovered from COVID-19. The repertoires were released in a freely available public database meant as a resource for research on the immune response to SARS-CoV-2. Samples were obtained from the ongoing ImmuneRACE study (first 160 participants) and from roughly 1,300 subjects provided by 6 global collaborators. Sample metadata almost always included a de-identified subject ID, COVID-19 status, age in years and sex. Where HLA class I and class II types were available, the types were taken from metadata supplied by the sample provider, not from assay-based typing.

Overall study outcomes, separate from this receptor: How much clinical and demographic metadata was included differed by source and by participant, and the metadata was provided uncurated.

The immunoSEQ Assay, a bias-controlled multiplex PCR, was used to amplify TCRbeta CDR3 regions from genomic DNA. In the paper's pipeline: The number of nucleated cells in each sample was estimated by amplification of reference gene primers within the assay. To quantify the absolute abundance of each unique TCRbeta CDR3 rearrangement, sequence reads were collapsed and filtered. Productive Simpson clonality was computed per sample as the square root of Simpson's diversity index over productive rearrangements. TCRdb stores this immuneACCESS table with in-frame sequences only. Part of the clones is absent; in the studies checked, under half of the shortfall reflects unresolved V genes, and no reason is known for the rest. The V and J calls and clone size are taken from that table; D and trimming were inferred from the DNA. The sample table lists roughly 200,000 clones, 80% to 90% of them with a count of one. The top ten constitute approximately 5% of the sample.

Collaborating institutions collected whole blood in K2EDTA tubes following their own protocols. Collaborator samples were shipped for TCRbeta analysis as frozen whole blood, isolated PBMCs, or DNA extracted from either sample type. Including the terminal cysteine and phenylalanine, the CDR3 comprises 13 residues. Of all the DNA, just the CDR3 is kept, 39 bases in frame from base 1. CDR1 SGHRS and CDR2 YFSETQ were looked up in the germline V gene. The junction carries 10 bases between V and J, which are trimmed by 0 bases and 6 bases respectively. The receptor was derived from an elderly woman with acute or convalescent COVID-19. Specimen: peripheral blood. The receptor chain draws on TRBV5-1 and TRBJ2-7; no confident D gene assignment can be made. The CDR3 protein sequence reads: CASSLDPSGEQYF. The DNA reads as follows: TGCGCCAGCAGCTTGGACCCGTCAGGCGAGCAGTACTTC.